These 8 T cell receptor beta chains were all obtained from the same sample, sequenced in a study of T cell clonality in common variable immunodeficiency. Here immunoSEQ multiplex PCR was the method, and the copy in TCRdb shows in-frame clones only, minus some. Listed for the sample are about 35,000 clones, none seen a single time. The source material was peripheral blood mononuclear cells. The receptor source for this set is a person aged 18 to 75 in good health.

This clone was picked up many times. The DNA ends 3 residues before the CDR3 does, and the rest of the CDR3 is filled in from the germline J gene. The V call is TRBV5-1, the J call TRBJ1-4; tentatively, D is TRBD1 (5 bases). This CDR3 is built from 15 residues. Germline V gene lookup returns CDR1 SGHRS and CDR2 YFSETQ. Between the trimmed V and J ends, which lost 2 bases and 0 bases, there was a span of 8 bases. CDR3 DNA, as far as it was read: TGCGCCAGCAGCTTCACCAGGGCAACTAATGAAAAA. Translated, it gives CASSFTRATNEK. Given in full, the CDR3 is CASSFTRATNEKLFF. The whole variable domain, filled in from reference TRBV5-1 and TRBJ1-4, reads KAGVTQTPRYLIKTRGQQVTLSCSPISGHRSVSWYQQTPGQGLQFLFEYFSETQRNKGNFPGRFSGRQFSNSRSEMNVSTLELGDSALYLCASSFTRATNEKLFFGSGTQLSVL.

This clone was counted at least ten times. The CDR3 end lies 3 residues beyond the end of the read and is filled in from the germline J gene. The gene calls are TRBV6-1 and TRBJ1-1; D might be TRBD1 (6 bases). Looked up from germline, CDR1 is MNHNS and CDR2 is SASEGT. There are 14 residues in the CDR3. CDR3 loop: CASSEVEGPRGAFF. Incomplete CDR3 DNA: TGTGCCAGCAGTGAAGTAGAAGGCCCCAGGGGA.

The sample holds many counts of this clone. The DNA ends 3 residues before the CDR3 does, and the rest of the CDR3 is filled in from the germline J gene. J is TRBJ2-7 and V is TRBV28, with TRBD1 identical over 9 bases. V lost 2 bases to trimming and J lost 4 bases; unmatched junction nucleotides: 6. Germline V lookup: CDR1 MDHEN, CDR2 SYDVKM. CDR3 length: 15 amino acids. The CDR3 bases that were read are TGTGCCAGCAGTTTAGTAGGGACAGGGAGTTACGAG. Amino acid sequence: CASSLVGTGSYE. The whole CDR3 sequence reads CASSLVGTGSYEQYF.

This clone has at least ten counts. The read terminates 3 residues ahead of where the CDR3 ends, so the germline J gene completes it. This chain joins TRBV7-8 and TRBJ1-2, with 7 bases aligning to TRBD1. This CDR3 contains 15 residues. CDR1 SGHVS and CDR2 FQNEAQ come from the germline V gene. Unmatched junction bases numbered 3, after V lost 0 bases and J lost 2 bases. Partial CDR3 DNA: TGTGCCAGCAGCTTAGCGGCAGGGGGGAACTATGGC. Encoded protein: CASSLAAGGNYG. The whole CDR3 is CASSLAAGGNYGYTF.

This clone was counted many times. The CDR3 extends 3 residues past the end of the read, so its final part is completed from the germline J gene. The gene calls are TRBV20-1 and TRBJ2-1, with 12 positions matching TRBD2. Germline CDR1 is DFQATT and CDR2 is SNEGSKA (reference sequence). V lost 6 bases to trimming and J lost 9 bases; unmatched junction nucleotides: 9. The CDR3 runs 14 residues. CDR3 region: CSAPLAGGHREQFF. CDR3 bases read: TGCAGTGCCCCCCTAGCGGGAGGGCATCGTGAG.

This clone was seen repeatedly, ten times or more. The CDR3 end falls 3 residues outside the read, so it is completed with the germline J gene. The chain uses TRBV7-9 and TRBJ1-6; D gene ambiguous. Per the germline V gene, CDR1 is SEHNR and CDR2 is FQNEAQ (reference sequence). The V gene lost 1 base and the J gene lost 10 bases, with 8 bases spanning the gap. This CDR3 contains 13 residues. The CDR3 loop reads CASSLEGGSPLHF. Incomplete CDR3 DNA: TGTGCCAGCAGCTTAGAGGGTGGATCACCC. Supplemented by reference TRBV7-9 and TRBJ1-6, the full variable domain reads DTGVSQNPRHKITKRGQNVTFRCDPISEHNRLYWYRQTLGQGPEFLTYFQNEAQLEKSRLLSDRFSAERPKGSFSTLEIQRTEQGDSAMYLCASSLEGGSPLHFGNGTRLTVT.

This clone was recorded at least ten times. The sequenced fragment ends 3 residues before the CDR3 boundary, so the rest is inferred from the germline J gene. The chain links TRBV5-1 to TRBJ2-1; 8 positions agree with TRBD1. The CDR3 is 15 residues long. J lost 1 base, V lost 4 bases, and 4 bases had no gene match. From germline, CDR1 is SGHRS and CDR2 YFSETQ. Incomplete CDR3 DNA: TGCGCCAGCAGCCGCGACAGGGGATCCTACAATGAG. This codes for CASSRDRGSYNE. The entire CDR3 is CASSRDRGSYNEQFF.

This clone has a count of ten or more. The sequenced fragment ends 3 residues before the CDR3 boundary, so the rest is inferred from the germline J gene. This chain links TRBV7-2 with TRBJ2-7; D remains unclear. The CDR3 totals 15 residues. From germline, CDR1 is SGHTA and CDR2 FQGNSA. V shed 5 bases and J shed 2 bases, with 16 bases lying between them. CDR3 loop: CASSPPNSRTYEQYF. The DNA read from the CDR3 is TGTGCCAGCAGCCCCCCGAATAGCCGTACCTACGAG.